This TCR beta chain was profiled in a study of metastatic and nonmetastatic thyroid tumors. In the study overall: Both malignant and benign thyroid patients supplied peripheral blood and tumor or nodule tissue samples, across which the repertoires of these patients were then compared.

As originally analysed: Differences in CDR3 between clinicopathological groups were drawn on to build a classifier intended to discriminate distant-metastatic papillary thyroid cancer patients. TCRdb reassembled clones from the PCR reads with MiXCR. In this record, the V and J calls reflect TCRdb's handling and not the investigators' own analysis. The table includes around 20,000 clones, roughly 33% detected once. There are 15 residues in the CDR3. The junction had 6 bases not matched to a gene; V was cut back by 2 bases and J by 5 bases. Germline V gene sequence: CDR1 MDHEN, CDR2 SYDVKM. Until they underwent thyroid surgery, no patient had received any treatment. General study findings and limits: According to reports, the diversity of TCR beta was significantly higher in malignant thyroid tumors than in benign nodules, and this held in both blood and tumor samples.

This clone has more than one count but fewer than ten. Its antigen is still unknown. Sequenced material: adjacent normal tissue. The receptor's source is a female donor with papillary thyroid cancer or a benign thyroid nodule (not recorded which). Some clones in this sample may be carry-over from other donors' samples. The chain carries TRBV28 and TRBJ2-5; 9 bases map to TRBD1. The CDR3 DNA is TGTGCCAGCAGTTTAAGGGACAGGGTTTACGAGACCCAGTACTTC. As protein: CASSLRDRVYETQYF.